A single T cell receptor (beta chain) is shown here with its context. Its specificity is unknown. Germline lookup yields CDR1 WNHNN and CDR2 SYGVQD (reference sequence). V was shortened by 4 bases and J by 5 bases, with 8 bases between the two germline ends. The CDR3 is 13 residues long. CD45RO-negative CD8 cells positively selected for CCR7 made up the naive population, which excluded terminally differentiated effector memory CD45RA+ cells. The table came from immunoSEQ multiplex PCR; TCRdb's copy has only in-frame clones and leaves some out. The data show fewer than 700,000 clones, 90% to 95% seen once. This record belongs to a study of shared clonotypes between healthy human individuals. Study-wide findings and caveats: Specimens sampled were limited to blood, with tissue repertoires likely differing.

This receptor was taken from a woman in her twenties or thirties in good health. This chain links TRBV10-1 with TRBJ2-2; no firm D call. Sequencing input: naive CD8+ T cells sorted from blood. The CDR3 reads CASSVSGTGELFF. CDR3 DNA: TGCGCCAGCAGTGTGTCGGGTACCGGGGAGCTGTTTTTT.